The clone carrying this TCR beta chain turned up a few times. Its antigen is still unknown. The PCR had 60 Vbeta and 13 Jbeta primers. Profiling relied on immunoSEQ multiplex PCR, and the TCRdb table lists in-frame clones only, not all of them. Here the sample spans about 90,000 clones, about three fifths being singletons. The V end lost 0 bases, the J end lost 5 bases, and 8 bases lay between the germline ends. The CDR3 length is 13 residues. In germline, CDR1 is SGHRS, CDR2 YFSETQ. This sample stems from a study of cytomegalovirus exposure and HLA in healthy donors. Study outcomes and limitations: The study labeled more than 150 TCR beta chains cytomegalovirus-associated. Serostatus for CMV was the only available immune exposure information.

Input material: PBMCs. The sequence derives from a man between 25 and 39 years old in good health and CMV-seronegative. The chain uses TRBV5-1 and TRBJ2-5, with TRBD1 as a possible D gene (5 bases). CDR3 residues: CASSLGRVETQYF. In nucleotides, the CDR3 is TGCGCCAGCAGCTTGGGCAGGGTTGAGACCCAGTACTTC.